This TCR beta chain comes out of a study of blood T cell repertoires in COVID-19. About the study: Some COVID-19 samples were acute and others convalescent; all came from the United States, Italy and Spain. PBMCs, B-cell-depleted T cells, or T cells provided the cDNA or gDNA that made up the material.

V was pared by 0 bases and J by 0 bases, with 8 bases between. Germline assignment: CDR1 MNHNY and CDR2 SVGAGI (reference sequence). The CDR3 sequence is 15 residues long. Methods used by the authors: Amplification with reference gene primers provided the estimates of nucleated cell counts. The table came from immunoSEQ multiplex PCR; TCRdb's copy has only in-frame clones and leaves some out. The DNA was the basis for D and trimming; V, J and clone size are from that table. The data hold around 21,000 clones, with more than 70% observed a single time. The sample was peripheral blood. The rearrangement joins TRBV6-6 to TRBJ1-1; TRBD1 might be the D (6 bases). The sequence came from a human donor in a cohort sampled during active COVID-19. CDR3 amino acids: CASSYSGTLNTEAFF. CDR3 bases: TGTGCCAGCAGTTACTCCGGGACACTGAACACTGAAGCTTTCTTT.